This T cell receptor beta chain was sequenced in a study of T-cell memory formation after mild COVID-19. Points from the study as a whole: Confirmation of SARS-CoV-2 specificity was lacking for second-wave clones peaking day 37.

This clonotype showed up just a few times. Its antigen is undetermined. TCRdb re-analysed the 5' RACE reads in MiXCR, keeping a single row per CDR3 protein. This table holds some 250,000 distinct CDR3 sequences, more than 15% found once. In germline, CDR1 is GTSNPN, CDR2 SVGIG (reference sequence). After removal of 5 bases from V and 4 bases from J, the junction contained 1 base not matched to a gene. The CDR3 runs 11 residues. This receptor was taken from a young man who had mild COVID-19 (a few samples of this study predate the infection). Cell type and time point are not known. The chain combines TRBV30 with TRBJ2-7, with TRBD1 identical over 8 bases. Sequencing was performed on PBMCs or a T cell subset sorted from them (not recorded which). The CDR3 bases are TGTGCCTGGGGACAGGGATACGAGCAGTACTTC. Amino acid sequence: CAWGQGYEQYF.